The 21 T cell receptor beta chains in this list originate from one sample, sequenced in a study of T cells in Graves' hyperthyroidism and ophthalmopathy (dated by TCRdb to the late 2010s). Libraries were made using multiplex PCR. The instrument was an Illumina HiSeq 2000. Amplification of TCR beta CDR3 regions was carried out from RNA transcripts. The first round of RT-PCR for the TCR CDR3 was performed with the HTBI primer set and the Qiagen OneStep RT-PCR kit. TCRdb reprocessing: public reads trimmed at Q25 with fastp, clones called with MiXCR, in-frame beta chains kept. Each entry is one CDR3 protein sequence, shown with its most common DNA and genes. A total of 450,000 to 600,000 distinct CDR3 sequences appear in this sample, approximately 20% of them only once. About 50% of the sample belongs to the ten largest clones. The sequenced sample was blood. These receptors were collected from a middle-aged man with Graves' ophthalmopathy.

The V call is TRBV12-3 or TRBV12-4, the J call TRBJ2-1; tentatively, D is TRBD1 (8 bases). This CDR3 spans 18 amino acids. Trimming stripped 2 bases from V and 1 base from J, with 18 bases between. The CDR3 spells CASSLQTGAAGSYNEQFF. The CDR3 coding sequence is TGTGCCAGCAGTTTACAGACAGGGGCAGCGGGGTCCTACAATGAGCAGTTCTTC.

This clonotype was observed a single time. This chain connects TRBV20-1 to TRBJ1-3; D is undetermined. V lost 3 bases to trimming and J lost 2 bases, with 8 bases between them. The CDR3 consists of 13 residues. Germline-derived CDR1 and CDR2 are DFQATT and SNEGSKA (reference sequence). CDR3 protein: CSARKRPGNTIYF. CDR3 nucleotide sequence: TGCAGTGCTAGGAAGCGCCCTGGAAACACCATATATTTT.

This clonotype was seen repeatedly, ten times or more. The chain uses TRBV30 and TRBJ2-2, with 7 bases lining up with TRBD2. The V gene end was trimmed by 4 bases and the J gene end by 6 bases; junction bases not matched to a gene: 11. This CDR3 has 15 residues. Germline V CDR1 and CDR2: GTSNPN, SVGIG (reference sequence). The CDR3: CAWKFPGRRAGELFF. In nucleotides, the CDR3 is TGTGCCTGGAAATTTCCCGGGAGGCGGGCCGGGGAGCTGTTTTTT. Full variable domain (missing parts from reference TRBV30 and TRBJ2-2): SQTIHQWPATLVQPVGSPLSLECTVEGTSNPNLYWYRQAAGRGLQLLFYSVGIGQISSEVPQNLSASRPQDRQFILSSKKLLLSDSGFYLCAWKFPGRRAGELFFGEGSRLTVL.

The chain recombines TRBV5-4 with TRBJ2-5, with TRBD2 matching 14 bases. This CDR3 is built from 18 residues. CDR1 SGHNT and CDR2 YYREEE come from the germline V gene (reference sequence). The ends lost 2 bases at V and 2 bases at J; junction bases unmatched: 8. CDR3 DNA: TGTGCCAGCAGCTTCGACGGACTAGCGGGGGGTGGGCAAGAGACCCAGTACTTC. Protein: CASSFDGLAGGGQETQYF.

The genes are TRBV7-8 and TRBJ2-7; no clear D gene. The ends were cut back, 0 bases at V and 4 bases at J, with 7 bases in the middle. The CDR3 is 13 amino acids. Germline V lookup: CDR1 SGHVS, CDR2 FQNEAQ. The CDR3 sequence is CASSLAQEYEQYF. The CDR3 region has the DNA TGTGCCAGCAGCTTAGCCCAGGAATACGAGCAGTACTTC.

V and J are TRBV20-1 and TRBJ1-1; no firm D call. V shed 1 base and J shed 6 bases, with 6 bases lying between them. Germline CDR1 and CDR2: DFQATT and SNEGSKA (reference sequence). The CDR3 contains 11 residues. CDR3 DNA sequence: TGCAGTGCTAGAGTACACGCTGAAGCTTTCTTT. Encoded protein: CSARVHAEAFF.

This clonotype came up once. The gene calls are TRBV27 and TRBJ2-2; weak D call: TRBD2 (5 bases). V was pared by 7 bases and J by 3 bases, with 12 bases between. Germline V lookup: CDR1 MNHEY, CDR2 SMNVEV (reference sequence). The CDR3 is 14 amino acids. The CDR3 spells CASMRGRDTGELFF. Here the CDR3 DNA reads TGTGCCAGCATGAGAGGGCGCGACACCGGGGAGCTGTTTTTT.

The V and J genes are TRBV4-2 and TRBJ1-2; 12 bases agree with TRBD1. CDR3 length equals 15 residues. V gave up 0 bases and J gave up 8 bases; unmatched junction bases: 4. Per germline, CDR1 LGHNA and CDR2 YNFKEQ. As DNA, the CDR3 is TGTGCCAGCAGCCAAGAGGGACAGGGGGCTGGAGGCTACACCTTC. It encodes CASSQEGQGAGGYTF.

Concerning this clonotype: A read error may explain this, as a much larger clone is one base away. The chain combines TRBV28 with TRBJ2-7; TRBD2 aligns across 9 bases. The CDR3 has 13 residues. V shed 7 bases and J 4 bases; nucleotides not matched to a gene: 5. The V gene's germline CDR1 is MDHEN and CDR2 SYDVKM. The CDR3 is CASKSSGIYEQYF. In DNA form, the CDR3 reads TGTGCCAGCAAATCTAGCGGGATTTACGAGCAGTACTTC.

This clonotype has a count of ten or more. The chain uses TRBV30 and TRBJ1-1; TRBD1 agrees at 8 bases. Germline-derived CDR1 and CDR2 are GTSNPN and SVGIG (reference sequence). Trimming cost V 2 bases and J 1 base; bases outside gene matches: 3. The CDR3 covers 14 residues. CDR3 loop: CAWSRGTGNTEAFF. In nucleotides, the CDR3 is TGTGCCTGGAGTCGGGGGACAGGGAACACTGAAGCTTTCTTT.

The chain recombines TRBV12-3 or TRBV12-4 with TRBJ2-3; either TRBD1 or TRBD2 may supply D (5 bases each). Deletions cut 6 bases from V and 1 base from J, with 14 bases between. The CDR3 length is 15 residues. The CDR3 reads CASSDAGTGTDTQYF. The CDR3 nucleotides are TGTGCCAGCAGCGATGCCGGGACGGGCACAGATACGCAGTATTTT.

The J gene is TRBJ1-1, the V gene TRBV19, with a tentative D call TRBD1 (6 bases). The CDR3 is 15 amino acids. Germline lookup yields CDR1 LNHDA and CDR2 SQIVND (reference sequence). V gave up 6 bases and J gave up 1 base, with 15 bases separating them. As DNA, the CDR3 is TGTGCCAGTAGACTGGACAGCCCTAAGAACACTGAAGCTTTCTTT. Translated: CASRLDSPKNTEAFF.

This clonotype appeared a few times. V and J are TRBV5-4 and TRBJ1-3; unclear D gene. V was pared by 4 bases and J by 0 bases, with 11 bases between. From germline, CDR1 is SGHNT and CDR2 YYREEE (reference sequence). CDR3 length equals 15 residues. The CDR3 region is CASSRGGVSGNTIYF. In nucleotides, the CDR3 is TGTGCCAGCAGCCGGGGAGGAGTCTCTGGAAACACCATATATTTT.

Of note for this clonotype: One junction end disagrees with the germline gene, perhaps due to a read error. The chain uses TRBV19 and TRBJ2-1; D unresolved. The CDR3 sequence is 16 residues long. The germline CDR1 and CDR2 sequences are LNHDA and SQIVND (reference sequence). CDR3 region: CASSIDADRGHNEQFF. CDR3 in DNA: TGCGCCAGTAGTATAGATGCGGATCGAGGTCACAATGAGCAGTTCTTC.

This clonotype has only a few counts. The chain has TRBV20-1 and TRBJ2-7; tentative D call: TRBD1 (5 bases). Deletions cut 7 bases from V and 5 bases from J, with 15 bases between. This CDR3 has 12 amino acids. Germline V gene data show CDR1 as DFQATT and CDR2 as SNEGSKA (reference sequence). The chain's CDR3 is CSVRVMHDEQYF. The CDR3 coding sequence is TGCAGTGTCAGGGTAATGCATGACGAGCAGTACTTC.

CDR3 region: CASSQWGLGGYTF. The CDR3 DNA is TGCGCCAGCAGCCAATGGGGACTGGGAGGCTACACCTTC. This sequence joins TRBV4-3 and TRBJ1-2, with D possibly matching TRBD1 (5 bases). Looked up from germline, CDR1 is LGHNA and CDR2 is YSLEER. V lost 2 bases and J 8 bases, leaving 12 bases between the germline ends. The CDR3 spans 13 residues.

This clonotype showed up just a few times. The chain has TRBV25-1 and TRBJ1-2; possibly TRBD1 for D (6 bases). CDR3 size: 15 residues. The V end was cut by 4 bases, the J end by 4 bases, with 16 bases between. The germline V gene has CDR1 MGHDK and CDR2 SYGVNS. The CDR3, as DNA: TGTGCCAGCAGTGGATTTCGGGCAGGGGCCTATGGCTACACCTTC. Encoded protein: CASSGFRAGAYGYTF.

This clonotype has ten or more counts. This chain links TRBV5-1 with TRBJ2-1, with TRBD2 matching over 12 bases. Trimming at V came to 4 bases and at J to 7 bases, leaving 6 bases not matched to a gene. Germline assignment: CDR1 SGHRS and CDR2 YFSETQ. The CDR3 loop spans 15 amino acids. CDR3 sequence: CASSPSSGGANEQFF. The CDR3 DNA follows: TGCGCCAGCAGCCCCTCTAGCGGGGGGGCGAATGAGCAGTTCTTC.

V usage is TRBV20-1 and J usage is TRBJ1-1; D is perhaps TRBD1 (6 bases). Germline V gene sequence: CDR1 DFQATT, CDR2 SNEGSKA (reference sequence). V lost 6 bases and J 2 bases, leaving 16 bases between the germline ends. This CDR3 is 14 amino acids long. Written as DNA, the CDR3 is TGCAGTGCCCCATTGGGACACAGAAACACTGAAGCTTTCTTT. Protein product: CSAPLGHRNTEAFF.

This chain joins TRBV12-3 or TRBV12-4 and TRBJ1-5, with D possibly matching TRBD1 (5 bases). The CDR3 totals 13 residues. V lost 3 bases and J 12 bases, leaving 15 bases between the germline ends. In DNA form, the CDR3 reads TGTGCCAGCAGTTTGGGGGTGGAGGTGCACCAGCATTTT. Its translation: CASSLGVEVHQHF.

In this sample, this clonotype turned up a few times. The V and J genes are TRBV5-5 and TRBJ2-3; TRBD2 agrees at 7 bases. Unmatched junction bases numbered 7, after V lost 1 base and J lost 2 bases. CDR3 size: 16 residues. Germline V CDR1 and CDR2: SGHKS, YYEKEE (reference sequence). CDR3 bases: TGTGCCAGCAGCTTGATTGGCGGGGGAAACACAGATACGCAGTATTTT. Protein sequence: CASSLIGGGNTDTQYF.